The subject of this entry is one TCR beta chain. Its antigen remains undetermined. The sample holds no much larger clone one base away, and base qualities are not on file. The CDR3 regions of human TCRbeta chains were subjected to immunosequencing. Under the source paper's analysis protocol: Repertoire TCRs were matched against a reference library of SARS-CoV-2-specific TCRs generated with the MIRA antigen-specificity platform. Breadth was defined as the fraction of unique TCRs that were SARS-CoV-2-associated. Depth was defined as the fraction of total T cells that were SARS-CoV-2-associated. Using the MIRA data, each spike-specific TCR was mapped to the spike region that the TCR reacts to and placed in a CD4 or CD8 class. Log10-transformed breadth and depth values were compared by one-way ANOVA with Sidak's multiple comparisons tests. Drawn from immuneACCESS, this table holds only the in-frame rearrangements with V and J called that TCRdb kept. Clones are partly lost; checked studies trace under half to an unresolved V gene and leave the rest unexplained. Clone size and the V and J calls come from that table; the DNA yielded D and trimming. Recorded for this sample are 35,000 or so clones; roughly 91% of them occurred a single time. Approximately 7% of the sample rests with the top ten.

The sample's time point label, in plain terms: baseline before first vaccination. The vaccinee samples were drawn from two UK trials, COV001 and COV002, one of which was a single-blind randomized controlled phase 2/3 trial testing AZD1222 (ChAdOx1 nCoV-19) in healthy adults. For TCRbeta chain sequencing, PBMC samples from trial participants were taken at day 0 and at day 28 after the second dose. The record originates from a study of T cell responses to AZD1222 COVID-19 vaccine (TCRdb year 2021). Background for the entire study: AZD1222 recipients given second doses at about 4 weeks or at about 12 weeks were pooled, since spike-specific TCR depth and breadth were not found to differ between the two schedules. Trial participants were enrolled into age subgroups of 18-55, 56-69 and 70-plus years, which contained about 150, 27 and 61 TCR-sequenced participants, respectively. TCR sequencing was performed for 230 to 250 trial participants, of whom about 210 were given two doses of AZD1222 and roughly 25 were given two doses of MenACWY control vaccine. General study outcomes and caveats: A significant rise in spike-specific TCR breadth and depth was observed after two AZD1222 doses relative to day 0 and relative to MenACWY recipients. In the small 56-69-year group, the increase in depth fell short of significance, most likely because of low power. CD4 TCRs associated with the vaccine covered the entire spike protein, and the dominant responses were in regions 160-218 and 743-854. Participants were mostly white British, with more females than males. The authors suggested clonal diversity may have been underestimated. Conclusions about previously exposed vaccinees are limited, since just 5 to 7 AZD1222 recipients were seropositive for SARS-CoV-2 at baseline. Epitopes outside the regions mutated in the B.1.351 and B.1.1.7 variants were reportedly recognized by nearly half of the unique spike-specific TCRs. No day 14 peak-response samples were available, so repertoires were characterized only after the peak T cell response.

CDR1 is given as SGHAT and CDR2 as FQNNGV, both from the germline V gene. The CDR3 measures 13 amino acids from cysteine to phenylalanine. Of the read, only the CDR3 DNA is kept; its 39 bases are in frame from base 1. The trim is 5 bases for V and 2 bases for J, with a gap of 10 bases between the germline ends. The material sequenced was peripheral blood, taken on day 0 of AZD1222 vaccination. The rearranged segments are TRBV11-2 and TRBJ2-7; TRBD2 is a weak D gene call, 6 bases matching. This TCR was sampled from an adult in good health. The CDR3 amino acid sequence is: CASSQTGAYEQYF. The nucleotide sequence is given as TGTGCCAGCAGCCAGACGGGGGCCTACGAGCAGTACTTC. The full variable domain, completed from the reference TRBV11-2 and TRBJ2-7 proteins outside the CDR3, reads EAGVAQSPRYKIIEKRQSVAFWCNPISGHATLYWYQQILGQGPKLLIQFQNNGVVDDSQLPKDRFSAERLKGVDSTLKIQPAKLEDSAVYLCASSQTGAYEQYFGPGTRLTVT.